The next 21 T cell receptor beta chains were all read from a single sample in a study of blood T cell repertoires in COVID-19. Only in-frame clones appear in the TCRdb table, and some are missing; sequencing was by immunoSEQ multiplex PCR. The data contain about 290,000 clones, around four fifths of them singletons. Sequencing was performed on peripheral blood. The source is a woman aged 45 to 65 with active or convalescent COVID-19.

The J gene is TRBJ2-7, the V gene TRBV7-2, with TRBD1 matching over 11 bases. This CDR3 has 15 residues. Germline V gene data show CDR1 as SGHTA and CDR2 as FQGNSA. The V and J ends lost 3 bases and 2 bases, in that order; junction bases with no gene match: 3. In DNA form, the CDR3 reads TGTGCCAGCAGCTTGGACAGGGGGCCCACCTACGAGCAGTACTTC. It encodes CASSLDRGPTYEQYF.

Written as DNA, the CDR3 is TGTGCCAGCAGTTTATATGCTAGCGGGAGCTACGAGCAGTACTTC. It yields the protein CASSLYASGSYEQYF. The rearrangement links TRBV27 to TRBJ2-7, with 10 bases fitting TRBD2. V trimming: 1 base; J trimming: 3 bases; junction bases outside the gene matches: 3. Germline CDR1 MNHEY, CDR2 SMNVEV (reference sequence). The CDR3 contains 15 residues.

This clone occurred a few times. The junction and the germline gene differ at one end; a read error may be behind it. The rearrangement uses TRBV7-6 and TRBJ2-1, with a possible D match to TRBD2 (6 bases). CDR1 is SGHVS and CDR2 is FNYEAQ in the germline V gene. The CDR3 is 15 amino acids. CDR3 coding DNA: TGTGCCAGCAGATTAGCGGAGACTACCTACAATGAGCAGTTCTTC. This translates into CASRLAETTYNEQFF.

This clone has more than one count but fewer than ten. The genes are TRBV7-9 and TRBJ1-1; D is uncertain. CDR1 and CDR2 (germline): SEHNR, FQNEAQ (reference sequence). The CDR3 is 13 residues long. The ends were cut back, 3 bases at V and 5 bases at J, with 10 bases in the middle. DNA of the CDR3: TGTGCCAGCAGCTTCTGGTGGGAGACTGAAGCTTTCTTT. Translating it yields CASSFWWETEAFF.

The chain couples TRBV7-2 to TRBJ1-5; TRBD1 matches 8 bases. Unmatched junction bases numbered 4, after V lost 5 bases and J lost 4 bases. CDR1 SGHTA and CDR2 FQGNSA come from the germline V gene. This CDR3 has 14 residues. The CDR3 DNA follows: TGTGCCAGCAGCGCCGGACAGGGAAATCAGCCCCAGCATTTT. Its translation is CASSAGQGNQPQHF.

CDR3 sequence reads: CASRPGLAADNEQFF. The CDR3 nucleotides read TGTGCCAGCAGACCCGGACTAGCGGCTGACAATGAGCAGTTCTTC. The rearrangement links TRBV19 to TRBJ2-1, with 10 bases aligning to TRBD2. V lost 9 bases, J lost 5 bases, and 10 bases stayed unmatched. CDR1 LNHDA and CDR2 SQIVND come from the germline V gene (reference sequence). The length of the CDR3 is 15 residues.

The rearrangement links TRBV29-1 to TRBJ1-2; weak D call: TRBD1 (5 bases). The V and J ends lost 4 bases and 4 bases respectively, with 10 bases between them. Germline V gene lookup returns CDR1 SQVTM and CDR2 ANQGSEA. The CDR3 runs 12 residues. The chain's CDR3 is CSVGGRSYGYTF. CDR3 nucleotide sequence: TGCAGCGTTGGGGGCAGAAGCTATGGCTACACCTTC. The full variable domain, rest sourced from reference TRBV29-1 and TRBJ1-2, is SAVISQKPSRDICQRGTSLTIQCQVDSQVTMMFWYRQQPGQSLTLIATANQGSEATYESGFVIDKFPISRPNLTFSTLTVSNMSPEDSSIYLCSVGGRSYGYTFGSGTRLTVV.

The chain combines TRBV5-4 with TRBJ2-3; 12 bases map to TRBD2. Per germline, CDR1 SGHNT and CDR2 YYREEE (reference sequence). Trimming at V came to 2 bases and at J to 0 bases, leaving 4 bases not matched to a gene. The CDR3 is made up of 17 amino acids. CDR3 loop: CASSFTSGRPSTDTQYF. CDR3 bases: TGTGCCAGCAGCTTTACTAGCGGGAGGCCCAGCACAGATACGCAGTATTTT.

The CDR3 region has the DNA TGTGCCAGCAGTTTATCACAGGGCACTTCACCCCTCCACTTT. It is translated as CASSLSQGTSPLHF. This chain joins TRBV27 and TRBJ1-6, with D possibly matching TRBD1 (6 bases). The CDR3 is 14 amino acids. CDR1 MNHEY and CDR2 SMNVEV come from the germline V gene (reference sequence). Trimming removed 0 bases at V and 9 bases at J, with 9 bases between.

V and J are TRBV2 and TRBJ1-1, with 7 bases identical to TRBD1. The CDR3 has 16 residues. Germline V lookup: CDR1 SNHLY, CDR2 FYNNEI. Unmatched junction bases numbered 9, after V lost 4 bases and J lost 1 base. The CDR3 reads CASSGHRGSSNTEAFF. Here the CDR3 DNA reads TGTGCCAGCAGTGGGCACAGGGGCTCCTCGAACACTGAAGCTTTCTTT.

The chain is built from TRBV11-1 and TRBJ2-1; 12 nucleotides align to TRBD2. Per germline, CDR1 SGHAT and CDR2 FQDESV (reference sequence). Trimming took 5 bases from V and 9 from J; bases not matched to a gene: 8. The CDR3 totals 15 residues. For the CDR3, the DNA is TGTGCCAGCAGCACTACTAGCGGGAGGCAGGGTGAGCAGTTCTTC. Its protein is CASSTTSGRQGEQFF.

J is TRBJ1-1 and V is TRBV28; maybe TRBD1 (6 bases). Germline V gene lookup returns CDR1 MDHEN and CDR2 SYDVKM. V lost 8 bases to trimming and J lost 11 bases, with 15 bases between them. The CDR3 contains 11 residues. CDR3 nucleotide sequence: TGTGCCAGCTGGTCCGGACAGAGGGCTTTCTTT. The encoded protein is CASWSGQRAFF.

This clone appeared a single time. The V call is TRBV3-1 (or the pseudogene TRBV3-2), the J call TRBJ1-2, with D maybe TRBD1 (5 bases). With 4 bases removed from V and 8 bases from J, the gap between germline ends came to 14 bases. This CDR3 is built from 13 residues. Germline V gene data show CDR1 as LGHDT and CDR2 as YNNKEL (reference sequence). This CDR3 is CASSLRALEGYTF. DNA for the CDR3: TGTGCCAGCAGCCTCAGGGCGCTGGAGGGCTACACCTTC.

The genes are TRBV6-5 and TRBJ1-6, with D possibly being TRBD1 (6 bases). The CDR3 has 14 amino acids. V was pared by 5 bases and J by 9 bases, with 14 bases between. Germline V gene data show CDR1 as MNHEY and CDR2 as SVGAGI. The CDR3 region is CASSKGDQLSPLHF. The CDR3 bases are TGTGCCAGCAGTAAGGGGGACCAACTTTCACCCCTCCACTTT.

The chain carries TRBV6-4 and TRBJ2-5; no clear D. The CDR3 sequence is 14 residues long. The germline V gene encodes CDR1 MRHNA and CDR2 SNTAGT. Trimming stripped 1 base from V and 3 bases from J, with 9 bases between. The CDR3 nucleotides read TGTGCCAGCAGTGACTGTAACAGTGAAGAGACCCAGTACTTC. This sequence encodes CASSDCNSEETQYF.

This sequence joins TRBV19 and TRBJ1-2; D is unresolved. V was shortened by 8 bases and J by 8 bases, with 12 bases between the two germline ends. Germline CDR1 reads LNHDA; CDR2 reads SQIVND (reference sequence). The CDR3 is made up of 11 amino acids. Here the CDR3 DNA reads TGTGCCAGTCGCGGGGTCGGGGGCTACACCTTC. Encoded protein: CASRGVGGYTF.

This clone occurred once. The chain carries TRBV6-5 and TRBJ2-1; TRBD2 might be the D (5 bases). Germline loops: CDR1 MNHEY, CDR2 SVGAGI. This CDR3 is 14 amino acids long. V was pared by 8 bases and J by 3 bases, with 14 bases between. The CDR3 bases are TGTGCCAGCGGGGTCGGAGGCAGCTACAATGAGCAGTTCTTC. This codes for CASGVGGSYNEQFF.

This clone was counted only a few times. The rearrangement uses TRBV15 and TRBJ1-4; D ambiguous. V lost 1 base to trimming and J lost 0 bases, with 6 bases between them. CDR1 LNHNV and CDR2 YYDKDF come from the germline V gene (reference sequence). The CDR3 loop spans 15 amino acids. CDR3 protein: CATSRGGSTNEKLFF. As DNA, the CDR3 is TGTGCCACCAGCAGAGGCGGTTCAACTAATGAAAAACTGTTTTTT.

The CDR3 is CASSTLGQGGYTF. Here the CDR3 DNA reads TGTGCCAGCAGTACCCTGGGACAGGGTGGCTACACCTTC. V is TRBV2 and J is TRBJ1-2; 9 positions match TRBD1. The CDR3 has 13 amino acids. Germline V lookup: CDR1 SNHLY, CDR2 FYNNEI. With V trimmed by 5 bases and J by 7 bases, 5 bases remained unmatched.

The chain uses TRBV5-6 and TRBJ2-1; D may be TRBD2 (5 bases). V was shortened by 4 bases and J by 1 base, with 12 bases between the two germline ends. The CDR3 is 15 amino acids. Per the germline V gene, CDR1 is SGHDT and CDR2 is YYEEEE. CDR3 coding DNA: TGTGCCAGCAGCCTGTACGGGAATTCCTACAATGAGCAGTTCTTC. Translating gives CASSLYGNSYNEQFF.

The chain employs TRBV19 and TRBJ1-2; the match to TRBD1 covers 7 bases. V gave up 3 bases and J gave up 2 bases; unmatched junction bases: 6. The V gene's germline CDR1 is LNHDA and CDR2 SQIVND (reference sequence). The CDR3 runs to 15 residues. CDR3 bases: TGTGCCAGTAGTATGGGAGGCAGGGGGAACTATGGCTACACCTTC. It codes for CASSMGGRGNYGYTF.